The clone carrying this T cell receptor (beta chain) was observed a handful of times. The V segment lost 4 bases and the J segment 9 bases; nucleotides outside the gene matches: 11. CDR1 LGHNA and CDR2 YSLEER come from the germline V gene. This CDR3 is 16 amino acids long. The PCR used 60 Vbeta and 13 Jbeta primers. TCRdb keeps only in-frame clones here, not all; method: immunoSEQ multiplex PCR. Among over 150,000 clones listed, about 80% were seen once. The sample comes from a study of cytomegalovirus exposure and HLA in healthy donors. The sequencing sample was made of PBMCs. The receptor was isolated from a woman between 45 and 60 years old in good health and CMV-seronegative. This chain joins TRBV4-3 and TRBJ1-6; 8 bases map to TRBD1. CDR3 protein: CASSLQIGQGPSPLHF. In DNA form, the CDR3 reads TGCGCCAGCAGCCTTCAAATCGGACAGGGACCTTCACCCCTCCACTTT.